This T cell receptor (beta chain) was captured by sequencing in a study of T cells in Graves' hyperthyroidism and ophthalmopathy. PBMCs were collected from an approximately 9.3 ml volume of fresh peripheral blood. The V segment lost 2 bases and the J segment 4 bases; nucleotides outside the gene matches: 10. The CDR3 spans 16 residues. CDR1 is MNHEY and CDR2 is SVGEGT in the germline V gene. General study results and limits: Blood shared most expanded thyroid clonotypes above 0.001. Patients with ophthalmopathy were separated from those with stable hyperthyroidism by a 13 V-J model.

About this clonotype: Its antigen is not identified.

TCR beta CDR3 region amplification was performed from RNA transcripts. The HTBI primer set drove a first-round RT-PCR of the TCR CDR3. Via MiXCR, TCRdb re-called the multiplex PCR reads, giving one row per CDR3 protein. The sample has hundreds of thousands of distinct CDR3 sequences; about 20% are singletons. The sample consisted of blood. The receptor was isolated from a man aged 35-49 years with Graves' ophthalmopathy. The V call is TRBV6-2 or TRBV6-3, the J call TRBJ2-5, with 7 bases matching TRBD2. The DNA for the CDR3 is TGTGCCAGCAGTTACGCGGGGGACTGGGAGGGAGAGACCCAGTACTTC. It codes for CASSYAGDWEGETQYF.